This T cell receptor (beta chain) was identified during a study of cytomegalovirus exposure and HLA in healthy donors. Study as a whole: Most donors, 70% to 85% of roughly 400 genotyped, fell in the Caucasian-associated ancestry cluster.

PCR used 60 Vbeta primers and 13 Jbeta primers. Repertoires were generated with immunoSEQ multiplex PCR, while TCRdb's copy carries only in-frame clones and drops some. The table has 95,000 to 100,000 clones, around four fifths seen once; the top ten hold under 4.5%. Whole-study results and caveats: With further analysis later on, most CMV-associated TCR beta chains appeared HLA-restricted. In an earlier analysis, productive rearrangement rates for most beta V segments clustered near 87% or 30%. V segments that were indistinguishable, TRBV6-2 and TRBV6-3 among them, were omitted from analysis.

On this clone: Its antigen is as yet unknown.

Per the germline V gene, CDR1 is SGDLS and CDR2 is YYNGEE. Trimming removed 3 bases from V and 7 bases from J; junction bases left unmatched: 4. The CDR3 totals 14 residues. The chain uses TRBV9 and TRBJ1-1; the match to TRBD1 covers 12 bases. The sample consisted of PBMCs. This receptor was obtained from a female donor in good health and CMV-seropositive. The CDR3 spells CASSEGTGGVEAFF. CDR3 nucleotides: TGTGCCAGCAGCGAGGGGACAGGGGGCGTTGAAGCTTTCTTT.